Below are 25 T cell receptor beta chains sequenced from a single sample in a study of T cells of healthy individuals. TCRdb reprocessed the 5' RACE reads with MiXCR, giving one entry per CDR3 protein. The profile shows around 100,000 distinct CDR3 sequences, 15% to 20% of them singletons. The source is a human donor in good health.

This clonotype was found a few times. This CDR3 reads CASSPPTSGPAYEQYF. In DNA form, the CDR3 reads TGTGCCAGCAGCCCCCCGACTAGCGGGCCGGCCTACGAGCAGTACTTC. This sequence joins TRBV13 and TRBJ2-7, with 10 bases fitting TRBD2. CDR3 length: 16 residues. The germline CDR1 and CDR2 sequences are PRHDT and FYEKMQ (reference sequence). J gave up 2 bases and V 5 bases, and 9 bases lay outside the gene matches.

The chain is built from TRBV20-1 and TRBJ2-3; D remains ambiguous. Germline CDR1 and CDR2: DFQATT and SNEGSKA (reference sequence). Trimming removed 3 bases at V and 6 bases at J, with 16 bases between. This CDR3 is built from 14 residues. This CDR3 is CSARGWNGADTQYF. CDR3 nucleotide sequence: TGCAGTGCTAGGGGGTGGAACGGCGCCGATACGCAGTATTTT.

This clonotype was found many times. The rearrangement joins TRBV6-6 to TRBJ2-7; 8 nucleotides agree with TRBD2. The ends lost 2 bases at V and 4 bases at J; junction bases unmatched: 4. The CDR3 consists of 14 residues. Germline V lookup: CDR1 MNHNY, CDR2 SVGAGI (reference sequence). CDR3 region: CASSYALAGYEQYF. The CDR3, as DNA: TGTGCCAGCAGTTACGCGTTAGCGGGGTACGAGCAGTACTTC.

This clonotype has just a few counts. CDR3 loop: CAIREREGTDTQYF. In nucleotides, the CDR3 is TGTGCCATCAGAGAGCGGGAGGGCACAGATACGCAGTATTTT. The chain employs TRBV10-3 and TRBJ2-3, with 9 bases that match TRBD2. CDR3 length: 14 amino acids. Germline CDR1 and CDR2: ENHRY and SYGVKD. Trimming took 6 bases from V and 1 from J; bases not matched to a gene: 2.

With regard to this clonotype: A much larger clone differs by one base, so this may be a read error. The rearrangement uses TRBV5-6 and TRBJ2-3, with a weak D call TRBD2 (6 bases). The CDR3 runs to 14 residues. Germline V CDR1 and CDR2: SGHDT, YYEEEE. The CDR3 reads CANSSMTRGGTQYF. The CDR3 DNA sequence: TGTGCCAACAGCTCGATGACCCGGGGAGGCACGCAGTATTTT. The complete variable domain, with remaining parts taken from reference TRBV5-6 and TRBJ2-3, reads DAGVTQSPTHLIKTRGQQVTLRCSPKSGHDTVSWYQQALGQGPQFIFQYYEEEERQRGNFPDRFSGHQFPNYSSELNVNALLLGDSALYLCANSSMTRGGTQYFGPGTRLTVL.

This clonotype was detected only a few times. V usage is TRBV7-8 and J usage is TRBJ2-2, with D possibly matching TRBD2 (6 bases). The V and J ends lost 5 bases and 4 bases respectively, with 20 bases between them. This CDR3 is 17 amino acids long. The germline V gene has CDR1 SGHVS and CDR2 FQNEAQ. CDR3 sequence: CASSPAGGSRVTGELFF. For the CDR3, the DNA is TGTGCCAGCAGCCCCGCTGGGGGGTCCCGAGTCACCGGGGAGCTGTTTTTT.

V usage is TRBV30 and J usage is TRBJ2-1; TRBD1 matches at 10 bases. V was clipped by 4 bases and J by 8 bases; unmatched bases: 5. CDR1 and CDR2 (germline): GTSNPN, SVGIG (reference sequence). The CDR3 is 13 residues long. The CDR3, as DNA: TGTGCCTGGAATTTGGACAGGGGGTATGAGCAGTTCTTC. This codes for CAWNLDRGYEQFF.

This clonotype was seen only a few times. The V gene is TRBV7-2, the J gene TRBJ2-7; 11 bases line up with TRBD2. The junction had 11 bases not matched to a gene; V was cut back by 4 bases and J by 3 bases. CDR3 length equals 17 residues. The germline CDR1 and CDR2 sequences are SGHTA and FQGNSA. The CDR3 nucleotides read TGTGCCAGCAGCTCCGGAATTGGGACTAGCGGTTTCTACGAGCAGTACTTC. Translating it yields CASSSGIGTSGFYEQYF.

This rearrangement joins TRBV7-9 to TRBJ2-1, with D possibly matching TRBD2 (6 bases). This CDR3 comprises 13 residues. The V end was cut by 6 bases, the J end by 7 bases, with 13 bases between. Per germline, CDR1 SEHNR and CDR2 FQNEAQ (reference sequence). CDR3 loop: CASSRDSRNEQFF. CDR3 bases: TGTGCCAGCAGTAGGGACTCCAGGAATGAGCAGTTCTTC.

V and J are TRBV6-5 and TRBJ1-5; D possibly corresponds to TRBD1 (5 bases). The V end lost 7 bases, the J end lost 5 bases, and 15 bases lay between the germline ends. CDR1 is MNHEY and CDR2 is SVGAGI in the germline V gene. The CDR3 is 14 amino acids. In DNA form, the CDR3 reads TGTGCCAGCACTACGGGCGGGGGTGATCAGCCCCAGCATTTT. This gives the protein CASTTGGGDQPQHF.

A few counts support this clonotype. The chain combines TRBV7-2 with TRBJ2-7, with a tentative D call TRBD1 (5 bases). The CDR3 is 13 amino acids. CDR1 and CDR2 (germline): SGHTA, FQGNSA. Deletions cut 6 bases from V and 1 base from J, with 10 bases between. CDR3 DNA sequence: TGTGCCAGCAGTCCGGACACTTCCTACGAGCAGTACTTC. Its translation is CASSPDTSYEQYF.

J is TRBJ1-6 and V is TRBV6-5, with TRBD1 identical over 7 bases. V shed 6 bases, J shed 10 bases, and the junction held 9 bases outside the gene matches. This CDR3 comprises 14 residues. Germline V gene sequence: CDR1 MNHEY, CDR2 SVGAGI. The CDR3 DNA sequence: TGTGCCAGCAGGGATACAGGGGTGAAGTCACCCCTCCACTTT. Residues: CASRDTGVKSPLHF.

This clonotype was detected a few times. The V call is TRBV7-2, the J call TRBJ1-2; 7 positions agree with TRBD1. Unmatched junction bases numbered 2, after V lost 0 bases and J lost 4 bases. The CDR3 is made up of 14 amino acids. CDR1 is SGHTA, CDR2 FQGNSA, per germline. CDR3 coding DNA: TGTGCCAGCAGCTTAGCCTGGACAGGCTATGGCTACACCTTC. Residues: CASSLAWTGYGYTF. Complete variable domain (other parts from reference TRBV7-2 and TRBJ1-2): GAGVSQSPSNKVTEKGKDVELRCDPISGHTALYWYRQSLGQGLEFLIYFQGNSAPDKSGLPSDRFSAERTGGSVSTLTIQRTQQEDSAVYLCASSLAWTGYGYTFGSGTRLTVV.

V gene TRBV6-1 combines with J gene TRBJ1-5; TRBD1 is a possible D gene (5 bases). The CDR3 is made up of 16 amino acids. Trimming stripped 1 base from V and 6 bases from J, with 16 bases between. Germline CDR1 reads MNHNS; CDR2 reads SASEGT. The CDR3 region has the DNA TGTGCCAGCAGTGAAGAAGGAGGGGTAGGTAGTCAGCCCCAGCATTTT. Translating it yields CASSEEGGVGSQPQHF.

This clonotype was counted only a few times. The rearrangement uses TRBV9 and TRBJ2-3; tentative D call: TRBD1 (5 bases). V lost 4 bases and J 1 base, leaving 16 bases between the germline ends. CDR1 SGDLS and CDR2 YYNGEE come from the germline V gene. The CDR3 totals 16 residues. CDR3 nucleotide sequence: TGTGCCAGCAGCTCCACCCAGGGCCATGGCACAGATACGCAGTATTTT. This encodes CASSSTQGHGTDTQYF.

The chain links TRBV24-1 to TRBJ2-7, with a tentative D call TRBD2 (5 bases). Germline CDR1 reads KGHDR; CDR2 reads SFDVKD. Trimming left V 1 base short and J 6 bases short, with 6 bases between. The CDR3 extends over 12 amino acids. The DNA for the CDR3 is TGTGCCACCAGTGATTTTGAGGGCGAGCAGTACTTC. Translation gives CATSDFEGEQYF.

There are many counts of this clonotype. The chain has TRBV3-1 and TRBJ2-1; 7 bases fit TRBD1. CDR3 length: 15 residues. The junction had 0 bases not matched to a gene; V was cut back by 0 bases and J by 1 base. Germline CDR1 and CDR2: LGHDT and YNNKEL (reference sequence). CDR3 bases: TGTGCCAGCAGCCAAGAGACAGGGTCCTACAATGAGCAGTTCTTC. Protein sequence: CASSQETGSYNEQFF.

The J gene is TRBJ2-7, the V gene TRBV18, with D possibly being TRBD1 (5 bases). Germline loops: CDR1 KGHSH, CDR2 LQKENI. This CDR3 is built from 13 residues. V dropped 6 bases and J dropped 5 bases, with 14 bases sitting between them. The CDR3 is CASSRQKENEQYF. The CDR3 DNA reads TGTGCCAGCTCTAGACAGAAGGAAAACGAGCAGTACTTC.

About this clonotype: Compared with germline, one end of the junction differs, possibly owing to a read error. CDR3 nucleotide sequence: TGTGTCAGCAGTTCGCCTTCACTAGCGGGAGGCCCTATCGTATACTTC. It encodes CVSSSPSLAGGPIVYF. V usage is TRBV28 and J usage is TRBJ2-7; 12 bases match TRBD2. This CDR3 is 16 amino acids long. Per the germline V gene, CDR1 is MDHEN and CDR2 is SYDVKM.

This clonotype was counted ten times or more. The chain links TRBV27 to TRBJ1-4; TRBD1 agrees at 9 bases. V trimming: 8 bases; J trimming: 4 bases; junction bases outside the gene matches: 5. The CDR3 length is 14 residues. Germline loops: CDR1 MNHEY, CDR2 SMNVEV (reference sequence). The CDR3 is CASGLTGGNEKLFF. The CDR3 coding sequence is TGTGCCAGCGGATTGACAGGGGGTAATGAAAAACTGTTTTTT.

The J gene is TRBJ2-1, the V gene TRBV6-2 or TRBV6-3; the D is unclear. Trimming pared 0 bases from V and 0 bases from J, leaving 3 bases between. The CDR3 has 14 residues. The germline V gene encodes CDR1 MNHEY and CDR2 SVGEGT. The CDR3 DNA follows: TGTGCCAGCAGTTACTCGAGCTCCTACAATGAGCAGTTCTTC. Its translation: CASSYSSSYNEQFF.

This clonotype was detected many times. V and J are TRBV7-2 and TRBJ2-4; D perhaps matches TRBD1 (6 bases). CDR1 is SGHTA, CDR2 FQGNSA, per germline. Trimming took off 2 bases at V and 7 bases at J, with 12 bases between the two ends. The CDR3 is 14 residues long. CDR3 region: CASSLNRAGNIQYF. The DNA for the CDR3 is TGTGCCAGCAGCTTAAACAGGGCTGGTAACATTCAGTACTTC.

As DNA, the CDR3 is TGTGCCAGCAGCGAACTACAGTATAGCAATCAGCCCCAGCATTTT. It translates to CASSELQYSNQPQHF. The chain joins TRBV5-6 to TRBJ1-5; D uncertain. Between the trimmed V and J ends, which lost 4 bases and 0 bases, there was a span of 11 bases. In germline, CDR1 is SGHDT, CDR2 YYEEEE. This CDR3 is built from 15 residues.

A few counts support this clonotype. The V call is TRBV3-1, the J call TRBJ1-1; D remains unclear. Germline values: CDR1 LGHDT, CDR2 YNNKEL (reference sequence). The V end lost 0 bases, the J end lost 2 bases, and 10 bases lay between the germline ends. This CDR3 is 15 amino acids long. The CDR3 bases are TGTGCCAGCAGCCAAGATCTCGACGGAAACACTGAAGCTTTCTTT. This codes for CASSQDLDGNTEAFF.

This clonotype was seen a few times. This rearrangement joins TRBV4-2 to TRBJ2-1, with D perhaps TRBD2 (6 bases). This CDR3 is built from 15 residues. Germline CDR1 LGHNA, CDR2 YNFKEQ. Trimming took off 1 base at V and 7 bases at J, with 14 bases between the two ends. CDR3 bases: TGTGCCAGCAGCCAAGGTTGGACTATTAATAATGAGCAGTTCTTC. Translating gives CASSQGWTINNEQFF.